One sample yielded the 24 T cell receptor beta chains listed below, sequenced in a study of regulatory T cells in long-lasting Graves disease. TCR beta libraries were built with iRepertoire HTBI primers and Arm-PCR of CDR3 regions. Via MiXCR, TCRdb re-called the multiplex PCR reads, giving one row per CDR3 protein. The sample includes a few hundred thousand distinct CDR3 sequences, over 20% of them seen just once. Time point here: persistent/refractory GD, antithyroid drugs over 5 years with positive TRAb. From PBMCs, RNA was extracted and then used to make the TCR library. The input for sequencing was peripheral blood mononuclear cells (PBMCs), taken when the disease was refractory, from a patient treated with antithyroid drugs. The receptors originated from a female donor with Graves disease.

The V gene is TRBV6-5, the J gene TRBJ1-1; 8 nucleotides agree with TRBD1. The germline gives CDR1 MNHEY, CDR2 SVGAGI. V gave up 4 bases and J gave up 1 base; unmatched junction bases: 14. The CDR3 has 18 amino acids. The CDR3 coding sequence is TGTGCCAGCAGTTCCAATATCGGACAGGGACGGCCGAACACTGAAGCTTTCTTT. It yields the protein CASSSNIGQGRPNTEAFF.

This clonotype showed up just a few times. This chain links TRBV10-1 with TRBJ2-7; tentative D call: TRBD2 (6 bases). V lost 3 bases, J lost 5 bases, and 11 bases lay in between. Germline CDR1 is WNHNN and CDR2 is SYGVQD (reference sequence). CDR3 length: 13 residues. This chain's CDR3 is CASSETGVDEQYF. CDR3 bases: TGCGCCAGCAGTGAAACGGGGGTGGACGAGCAGTACTTC.

V is TRBV5-4 and J is TRBJ2-1; 9 positions agree with TRBD1. V was clipped by 4 bases and J by 5 bases; unmatched bases: 7. The CDR3 is 15 amino acids. Germline CDR1 and CDR2: SGHNT and YYREEE (reference sequence). The CDR3 nucleotides are TGTGCCAGCAGCCCGGGGACAGGGAGAGACAATGAGCAGTTCTTC. It codes for CASSPGTGRDNEQFF.

This clonotype was detected only a few times. The rearrangement links TRBV27 to TRBJ2-2; unclear D gene. V gave up 5 bases and J gave up 4 bases, with 14 bases separating them. Germline-derived CDR1 and CDR2 are MNHEY and SMNVEV (reference sequence). The CDR3 covers 15 residues. CDR3 in amino acids: CASSDIGPVTGELFF. The CDR3, as DNA: TGTGCCAGCAGTGATATTGGTCCGGTCACCGGGGAGCTGTTTTTT.

Turning to this clonotype: This may come from a read error, since a much larger clone is one base off. The chain has TRBV4-2 and TRBJ1-1; a possible D gene is TRBD1 (6 bases). The CDR3 length is 15 residues. Germline loops: CDR1 LGHNA, CDR2 YNFKEQ. CDR3 loop: CAGSQLGTSNTEAFF. Here the CDR3 DNA reads TGTGCCGGCAGCCAGCTCGGGACATCGAACACTGAAGCTTTCTTT.

The chain recombines TRBV10-2 with TRBJ2-5; either TRBD1 or TRBD2 may supply D (5 bases each). There are 14 residues in the CDR3. The germline V gene encodes CDR1 WSHSY and CDR2 SAAADI. Trimming cost V 7 bases and J 0 bases, with 12 bases left between them. This chain's CDR3 is CASTGLLNQETQYF. Here the CDR3 DNA reads TGCGCCAGCACGGGGCTACTAAACCAAGAGACCCAGTACTTC.

This clonotype came up many times. The V and J genes are TRBV6-1 and TRBJ2-5, with D unclear. Germline loops: CDR1 MNHNS, CDR2 SASEGT. V lost 6 bases, J lost 5 bases, and 4 bases lay in between. This CDR3 is built from 10 residues. CDR3 protein: CASREETQYF. The CDR3 bases are TGTGCCAGCAGGGAGGAGACCCAGTACTTC.

The chain combines TRBV7-9 with TRBJ2-3; D gene ambiguous. Germline CDR1 is SEHNR and CDR2 is FQNEAQ (reference sequence). The ends were cut back, 10 bases at V and 1 base at J, with 15 bases in the middle. The CDR3 extends over 14 amino acids. The DNA of the CDR3 is TGTGCCACCGGTTTATCTATACGCACAGATACGCAGTATTTT. As protein: CATGLSIRTDTQYF.

This clonotype was recorded many times. J is TRBJ2-2 and V is TRBV2; 14 nucleotides line up with TRBD2. The CDR3 is 21 amino acids. Trimming at V came to 6 bases and at J to 1 base, leaving 16 bases not matched to a gene. In germline, CDR1 is SNHLY, CDR2 FYNNEI. The CDR3 spells CASRYPGLAGGQDKNTGELFF. DNA of the CDR3: TGTGCCAGCAGATACCCCGGACTAGCGGGAGGCCAGGACAAGAACACCGGGGAGCTGTTTTTT. Variable domain in full (rest from reference TRBV2 and TRBJ2-2): EPEVTQTPSHQVTQMGQEVILRCVPISNHLYFYWYRQILGQKVEFLVSFYNNEISEKSEIFDDQFSVERPDGSNFTLKIRSTKLEDSAMYFCASRYPGLAGGQDKNTGELFFGEGSRLTVL.

The chain combines TRBV7-6 with TRBJ2-2; D is possibly TRBD1 or TRBD2 (5 bases each). Trimming took off 2 bases at V and 5 bases at J, with 12 bases between the two ends. Germline V lookup: CDR1 SGHVS, CDR2 FNYEAQ. This CDR3 has 15 amino acids. Here the CDR3 reads CASSLPLGETGELFF. Written as DNA, the CDR3 is TGTGCCAGCAGCTTACCCCTAGGGGAGACCGGGGAGCTGTTTTTT.

The chain couples TRBV20-1 to TRBJ1-1; the D is unclear. The CDR3 is 13 residues long. Trimming removed 4 bases from V and 1 base from J, with 10 bases in between. Germline values: CDR1 DFQATT, CDR2 SNEGSKA (reference sequence). The CDR3 region is CSATDGGNTEAFF. As DNA, the CDR3 is TGCAGTGCTACGGATGGTGGGAACACTGAAGCTTTCTTT.

This clonotype was picked up many times. The rearrangement joins TRBV27 to TRBJ2-3; 13 nucleotides line up with TRBD2. The junction had 11 bases not matched to a gene; V was cut back by 5 bases and J by 0 bases. The CDR3 sequence is 19 residues long. Per germline, CDR1 MNHEY and CDR2 SMNVEV (reference sequence). The DNA for the CDR3 is TGTGCCAGCAGTGGAGCCGGGACTAGCGGGATACCAAGCACAGATACGCAGTATTTT. Its protein is CASSGAGTSGIPSTDTQYF.

This clonotype has only a few counts. The chain employs TRBV28 and TRBJ2-1, with D possibly TRBD1 on 5 matching bases. Germline values: CDR1 MDHEN, CDR2 SYDVKM. V was pared by 3 bases and J by 12 bases, with 9 bases between. The CDR3 length is 11 residues. The CDR3 loop reads CASSLGLGQFF. CDR3 sequence (DNA): TGTGCCAGCAGTTTGGGGCTGGGGCAGTTCTTC.

This clonotype occurred many times. The chain carries TRBV2 and TRBJ2-1, with D perhaps TRBD2 (6 bases). Germline V lookup: CDR1 SNHLY, CDR2 FYNNEI. The CDR3 consists of 15 residues. The V end lost 6 bases, the J end lost 0 bases, and 12 bases lay between the germline ends. In nucleotides, the CDR3 is TGTGCCAGCAGGGGAGCGGAGGGCTCCTACAATGAGCAGTTCTTC. It is translated as CASRGAEGSYNEQFF.

This clonotype has at least ten counts. J is TRBJ1-6 and V is TRBV6-9, with 7 bases aligning to TRBD1. Looked up from germline, CDR1 is MNHGY and CDR2 is SVAAGI. This CDR3 is built from 16 residues. With 3 bases clipped from V and 6 bases from J, the junction kept 8 bases outside the gene matches. The CDR3 sequence is CASSYSNYRGNSPLHF. As DNA, the CDR3 is TGTGCCAGCAGTTACTCGAACTACAGGGGTAATTCACCCCTCCACTTT.

About this clonotype: A read error may explain this, as a much larger clone is one base away. The rearrangement uses TRBV12-3 or TRBV12-4 and TRBJ2-2, with D perhaps matching TRBD2 (5 bases). The CDR3 loop spans 16 amino acids. The CDR3: CASSFDLPSNTGKLFF. For the CDR3, the DNA is TGTGCCAGCAGTTTTGACCTGCCCTCGAACACCGGGAAGCTGTTTTTT.

This clonotype was seen repeatedly, ten times or more. CDR3 in DNA: TGTGCCAGCAGTTTAGGATCCACGTACGAGCAGTACTTC. Residues: CASSLGSTYEQYF. The V call is TRBV27, the J call TRBJ2-7; no clear D gene. Germline loops: CDR1 MNHEY, CDR2 SMNVEV (reference sequence). Trimming shortened V by 2 bases and J by 4 bases, and 9 bases separated the two germline ends. This CDR3 is built from 13 residues.

This clonotype occurred once. The rearrangement links TRBV5-1 to TRBJ2-1; D remains ambiguous. This CDR3 spans 12 amino acids. Trimming shortened V by 6 bases and J by 6 bases, and 10 bases separated the two germline ends. The germline V gene encodes CDR1 SGHRS and CDR2 YFSETQ. CDR3: CASTSEVNEQFF. CDR3 bases: TGCGCCAGCACCTCTGAGGTCAATGAGCAGTTCTTC.

For this clonotype: A clone one base away is much larger, so this may be a read error. The V call is TRBV7-2, the J call TRBJ2-2; 10 bases map to TRBD2. The CDR3 runs to 14 residues. Germline V CDR1 and CDR2: SGHTA, FQGNSA. The V and J ends lost 8 bases and 4 bases, in that order; junction bases with no gene match: 4. CDR3 loop: CASALAGGTGELFF. In DNA, the CDR3 is TGTGCCAGCGCATTAGCGGGAGGCACCGGGGAGCTGTTTTTT.

The J gene is TRBJ2-7, the V gene TRBV6-1, with 9 positions matching TRBD1. Germline CDR1 reads MNHNS; CDR2 reads SASEGT. V lost 5 bases to trimming and J lost 0 bases; unmatched junction nucleotides: 2. The CDR3 sequence is 14 residues long. The DNA for the CDR3 is TGTGCCAGCAGTAGGGACAGGGACTCCTACGAGCAGTACTTC. Protein sequence: CASSRDRDSYEQYF.

This clonotype was found many times. This chain joins TRBV28 and TRBJ1-5, with no clear D. The CDR3 sequence is 15 residues long. V was clipped by 3 bases and J by 0 bases, with 9 bases between them. Germline CDR1 is MDHEN and CDR2 is SYDVKM. The CDR3 nucleotides are TGTGCCAGCAGTTTGGAAAGGCTTAGCAATCAGCCCCAGCATTTT. Encoded protein: CASSLERLSNQPQHF.

The J gene is TRBJ1-1, the V gene TRBV5-5; TRBD1 is a possible D gene (5 bases). Deletions cut 2 bases from V and 5 bases from J, with 19 bases between. This CDR3 comprises 16 residues. Germline V gives CDR1 SGHKS, CDR2 YYEKEE (reference sequence). The DNA of the CDR3 is TGTGCCAGCAGCTTAGTTTGGGCCTCACGACAGACTGAAGCTTTCTTT. Residues: CASSLVWASRQTEAFF. Filled out from reference TRBV5-5 and TRBJ1-1, the complete variable domain reads DAGVTQSPTHLIKTRGQQVTLRCSPISGHKSVSWYQQVLGQGPQFIFQYYEKEERGRGNFPDRFSARQFPNYSSELNVNALLLGDSALYLCASSLVWASRQTEAFFGQGTRLTVV.

This clonotype was observed at least ten times. This chain links TRBV12-3 or TRBV12-4 with TRBJ2-7, with 8 positions matching TRBD1. This CDR3 comprises 15 residues. Germline trimming cut 6 bases from V and 3 bases from J; bases unmatched to any gene: 10. The CDR3 protein is CASRDSGQGYYEQYF. The CDR3 DNA follows: TGTGCCAGCAGGGATTCCGGACAGGGCTACTACGAGCAGTACTTC.

This clonotype occurred many times. This chain links TRBV27 with TRBJ2-7; 8 bases match TRBD2. CDR1 is MNHEY and CDR2 is SMNVEV in the germline V gene (reference sequence). Trimming at V came to 0 bases and at J to 5 bases, leaving 3 bases not matched to a gene. The CDR3 spans 14 residues. The CDR3 nucleotides read TGTGCCAGCAGTTTATCCGGGACTAGTAACGAGCAGTACTTC. As protein: CASSLSGTSNEQYF.